This TCR beta chain emerged from a study of Graves' ophthalmopathy and Graves' hyperthyroidism (dated by TCRdb to 2016 to 2019). For the study in its entirety: Peripheral blood was collected at initial diagnosis, before any treatment. To tell Graves' ophthalmopathy apart from Graves' hyperthyroidism, and to predict which patients would progress to ophthalmopathy, the study relied on TCR beta repertoire signatures. In total, 135 blood samples were TCR-sequenced: approximately 40 ophthalmopathy, roughly 77 hyperthyroidism and some 17 hyperthyroidism-to-ophthalmopathy patients. To explore V-J signatures that distinguish ophthalmopathy from hyperthyroidism, a discovery set of about a hundred patients was enrolled, made up of 43 with ophthalmopathy and under 65 with stable hyperthyroidism. An independent validation cohort comprised some 19 hyperthyroidism patients and about 16 patients who later progressed from hyperthyroidism to ophthalmopathy. T-cell repertoires of thyroid tissue and blood were compared in several hyperthyroidism patients. Once sampling was done, hyperthyroidism patients were given methimazole at a starting dose of 30 mg daily, while ophthalmopathy patients were given high-dose intravenous methylprednisolone. For training and testing, the 110 or so patients in the discovery cohort were randomly divided in a 7:3 ratio.

General findings and caveats noted by the study authors: Most expanded thyroid clonotypes with a frequency above 0.001 also appeared in blood, which suggests that blood repertoires may reflect the immune response in the thyroid. In validation, the model predicted ophthalmopathy progression with more than 55% sensitivity and approximately 75% specificity; 12 predicted patients were CT-confirmed with GO in a median of approximately six months. No statistical method was used to predetermine the sample size, and group allocation was not hidden from the investigators. Ophthalmopathy was separated from stable hyperthyroidism by the 13-signature model with about 85% sensitivity and about 81% specificity in cross-validation and with 80%/75% in the test set.

The CDR3 holds 13 amino acids from the cysteine to the phenylalanine. Only CDR3 DNA remains: 39 bases, in frame from the first base. Reading the germline V gene gives CDR1 SGHAT and CDR2 FQNNGV. V lost 5 bases and J lost 7 bases; the stretch between them is 12 bases long. Stable hyperthyroidism was defined as no progression to ophthalmopathy within 18 months of follow-up. Patients with hyperthyroidism were aged 18 to 65 years, had been newly diagnosed, and had a disease duration of less than 2 months. Patients were excluded if they had other autoimmune diseases, uncontrolled infections, pregnancy or lactation. Diagnosis relied on clinical symptoms, serum thyroxine, TRAb, thyroid ultrasound and orbital computed tomography. PBMCs were isolated from 7.5 to 10 ml of fresh peripheral blood by Ficoll-Paque density gradient centrifugation. Total RNA was extracted with Trizol reagent and quality-checked on an Agilent 2100 Bioanalyzer.

TCR beta CDR3 regions were amplified from RNA transcripts for repertoire sequencing. The first round of RT-PCR was done with HTBI primers and the Qiagen OneStep RT-PCR kit, and was followed by a second round of multiplex PCR, then size selection and purification. Libraries were sequenced paired-end with 100 bp reads on an Illumina HiSeq2000. In the original analysis: Reads were processed with SOAPnuke, discarding reads with adapters, uncalled bases, mean Phred below 15, or no exact constant-primer or identifier match. COPE v1.2.5 was used to merge the high-quality paired reads. Unique nucleotide sequences were defined as clonotypes and aligned to IMGT TRB V, D and J references using MiTCR v1.1. The analysis was limited to V-J combinations with a frequency above 0.0001, which together covered approximately 99% of the repertoires. A TCR clonal expansion and chaos score per V-J combination was defined as the ratio of F50 clonal expansion to chaos observed in the TCRdist matrix. Welch's t-statistics and random forest were used to reduce the features to about a dozen V-J combinations, which were then used as input to a naive Bayes classifier. Thyroid-blood repertoire similarity was quantified with the Morisita-Horn index. TCRdb itself trimmed the public reads at Q25 with fastp, ran MiXCR and retained productive beta chains. Identical CDR3 protein sequences are pooled into one entry, listed with their most common genes and DNA. The V and J calls reflect TCRdb's pipeline rather than the authors' work. The sample records 600,000 to 650,000 distinct CDR3 sequences, approximately 21% of which are singletons. The ten largest clones add up to roughly 7.4% of the sample.

This clonotype was seen at least ten times. No antigen is known for it. Qualities for individual bases were not recorded, and no much larger clone is one base off. This receptor was identified in a woman aged 18-29 years with stable Graves' hyperthyroidism. Some clones in this sample may be carry-over from other donors' samples. Donor details come from another sample of the same person, matched by shared clones. The source material was peripheral blood. Rearrangement joined TRBV11-2 to TRBJ1-5; the D gene is perhaps TRBD1, on 6 matching bases. The bases read TGTGCCAGCAGCGCGGGAACAGGGCAGCCCCAGCATTTT. This gives the protein CASSAGTGQPQHF.